Listed below are T cell receptor beta chains from one sample, sequenced in a study of shared clonotypes between healthy human individuals. Produced via immunoSEQ multiplex PCR; TCRdb's table is partial and in-frame only. The data show approximately 530,000 clones, 95% to 96% seen once. The material sequenced was naive CD4+ T cells sorted from blood. The source of these receptors is a woman aged 30 to 39 in good health. Each CDR3 is given without its conserved first and last residue. Clone size is stated in some rows and not others, as once, few, many or a class when expanded.

>TRBJ2-2|-|TRBV19
ASLAQKKFTGELF
>TRBJ1-2|-|TRBV6-1
ASSEKGVGGYT
>TRBJ2-1|-|TRBV5-1
ASSLGGRGQDEQF
>TRBJ1-1|-|TRBV15
ATSREEGVRLRNTEAF
>TRBJ1-3|-|TRBV11-2
ASSSGNTIY
>TRBJ1-2|-|TRBV5-6
ASSRGVARPST
>TRBJ1-5|-|TRBV27
ASSLRPHASNQPQH
>-|-|TRBV7-9
ASSSYSADEQY
>TRBJ2-3|-|TRBV5-1
ASTSGGISADTQY
>TRBJ1-4|-|TRBV7-2
ASRPPGQGFQKLF
>TRBJ2-1|-|TRBV6-1
ASRRADSYNEQF
>TRBJ2-7|-|TRBV15
ATSRVRGQTYEQY
>TRBJ2-1|-|TRBV13
ASSLGGFNYEQF
>-|-|TRBV7-6
ASSLAGVGFDEQY
>TRBJ2-3|-|TRBV5-6
ASSPSYWRADTQY
>TRBJ1-1|-|TRBV13
ASFSRGGTEAF
>TRBJ2-5|-|TRBV28
ASSSEDPQY
>TRBJ2-5|-|TRBV7-3
ASSSLGGGETQY
>TRBJ1-5|-|TRBV27
ASSFLSSGNQPQH
>TRBJ2-5|-|TRBV28
ASSLVGIRETQY
>TRBJ1-2|-|TRBV5-1
ASSLTGPDGYT
>TRBJ1-1|-|TRBV9
ASSATGGNTEAF
>TRBJ2-7|-|TRBV5-1
ASSLALGDSYEQY
>TRBJ2-1|-|TRBV27
ASSTRGLADYNEQF
>TRBJ1-2|-|TRBV20-1
SARGARGYT
>TRBJ1-4|-|TRBV5-1
ASSLTGGGEKLF
>TRBJ1-5|-|TRBV28
ASSFGTGNNQPQH
>TRBJ2-7|-|TRBV7-6
ASSSWSGPEQY
>TRBJ2-2|-|TRBV28
ASSRQGAGGELF
>TRBJ2-7|-|TRBV6-5
ASASPPTREQY
>TRBJ2-2|-|TRBV7-9
ASSLVIAADTGELF
>TRBJ1-1|-|TRBV27
ASSPPGRLSTEAF
>TRBJ2-3|once|TRBV5-6
ASSFLADTQY
>TRBJ2-7|-|TRBV18
ASSRQEDYEQY
>TRBJ2-2|-|TRBV19
ASSIVTAANTGELF
>TRBJ2-7|-|TRBV28
ASRQGVVREQY
>TRBJ2-7|-|TRBV7-9
ASSLIWTSGLPHYEQY
>TRBJ1-1|once|TRBV29-1
SSVEGNTEAF
>TRBJ1-2|-|TRBV5-1
ASNPLGGASNYGYT
>TRBJ2-1|-|TRBV5-1
ASSFASGPLTYNEQF
>TRBJ1-4|-|TRBV29-1
SVAGTATNEKLF
>TRBJ1-5|-|TRBV5-5
ASSFFQEINQPQH
>TRBJ2-7|-|TRBV14
ASSQGSSGLYEQY
>TRBJ2-7|-|TRBV2
ASASGALREQY
>TRBJ1-2|once|TRBV7-5
ASSTDSFNYGYT
>TRBJ2-7|-|TRBV30
AEFYAGGGYEQY
>TRBJ1-1|-|TRBV11-2
ASSLLDRVNTEAF
>TRBJ2-7|-|TRBV28
ASSPGRNLYEQY
>TRBJ2-7|once|TRBV6-1
ASRPPGLPYEQY
>TRBJ2-3|-|TRBV5-4
ASSLAGADTQY